These 25 T cell receptor beta chains originate from one sample sequenced in a study of T cells in tuberculosis. TCRdb's table, derived via immunoSEQ multiplex PCR, lists solely in-frame clones and lacks some. The sample contains 30,000 to 35,000 clones, 70% to 90% of which appear only once. Time point indicated: new active TB diagnosis, blood taken before or within 7 days of starting treatment. The sequenced sample was PBMCs, obtained at tuberculosis diagnosis. Receptor source: an adult with tuberculosis.

The rearrangement joins TRBV6-6 to TRBJ1-2, with TRBD1 identical over 10 bases. With 4 bases clipped from V and 4 bases from J, the junction kept 6 bases outside the gene matches. Germline V lookup: CDR1 MNHNY, CDR2 SVGAGI (reference sequence). The CDR3 has 15 amino acids. The CDR3 sequence is CASSLPGTGAYGYTF. CDR3 nucleotide sequence: TGTGCCAGCAGTTTACCCGGGACAGGGGCCTATGGCTACACCTTC.

The chain has TRBV29-1 and TRBJ2-3; 11 positions match TRBD2. The CDR3 consists of 14 residues. Per germline, CDR1 SQVTM and CDR2 ANQGSEA. V trimming: 8 bases; J trimming: 0 bases; junction bases outside the gene matches: 4. The CDR3 nucleotides are TGCAGCATACCTAGCGGGAGGAGCACAGATACGCAGTATTTT. As protein: CSIPSGRSTDTQYF.

V and J are TRBV30 and TRBJ1-4; no firm D call. The germline V gene encodes CDR1 GTSNPN and CDR2 SVGIG (reference sequence). V was pared by 0 bases and J by 10 bases, with 15 bases between. The length of the CDR3 is 14 residues. CDR3 sequence: CAWSVRTEFGKLFF. CDR3 in DNA: TGTGCCTGGAGTGTACGTACTGAATTTGGAAAACTGTTTTTT.

The chain uses TRBV2 and TRBJ2-5; 9 bases map to TRBD1. V was pared by 4 bases and J by 5 bases, with 8 bases of the junction left unmatched. The CDR3 sequence is 15 residues long. The germline V gene has CDR1 SNHLY and CDR2 FYNNEI. Here the CDR3 reads CASSVAQGAGETQYF. The DNA of the CDR3 is TGTGCCAGCAGTGTGGCACAGGGGGCCGGGGAGACCCAGTACTTC.

V gene TRBV5-1 combines with J gene TRBJ2-1; D perhaps matches TRBD2 (5 bases). Germline loops: CDR1 SGHRS, CDR2 YFSETQ. Trimming took 0 bases from V and 9 from J, leaving 7 bases between them. This CDR3 contains 12 residues. The CDR3 here is CASSLGSAEQFF. CDR3 in DNA: TGCGCCAGCAGCTTGGGTAGCGCTGAGCAGTTCTTC.

The chain recombines TRBV4-1 with TRBJ2-7; maybe TRBD1 (5 bases). CDR1 MGHRA and CDR2 YSYEKL come from the germline V gene. The CDR3 has 16 amino acids. V was pared by 0 bases and J by 6 bases, with 18 bases between. DNA for the CDR3: TGCGCCAGCAGCCAAGACCCCGACAGTCCCCTGCCCGAGCAGTACTTC. Amino acid sequence: CASSQDPDSPLPEQYF.

The genes are TRBV7-2 and TRBJ2-1, with TRBD2 matching over 8 bases. The V and J ends lost 6 bases and 5 bases, in that order; junction bases with no gene match: 12. CDR1 SGHTA and CDR2 FQGNSA come from the germline V gene. The CDR3 sequence is 16 residues long. CDR3 sequence reads: CASRSPGTRENNEQFF. The CDR3, as DNA: TGTGCCAGCAGAAGCCCCGGGACTAGGGAAAACAATGAGCAGTTCTTC.

The chain recombines TRBV27 with TRBJ1-4; the match to TRBD1 covers 7 bases. The CDR3 covers 16 residues. Germline lookup yields CDR1 MNHEY and CDR2 SMNVEV (reference sequence). V shed 5 bases and J 5 bases; nucleotides not matched to a gene: 11. For the CDR3, the DNA is TGTGCCAGCAGTCCGGGACAGCCCCTCGTGAATGAAAAACTGTTTTTT. It encodes CASSPGQPLVNEKLFF. The entire variable domain, with the rest obtained from reference TRBV27 and TRBJ1-4, is as follows: EAQVTQNPRYLITVTGKKLTVTCSQNMNHEYMSWYRQDPGLGLRQIYYSMNVEVTDKGDVPEGYKVSRKEKRNFPLILESPSPNQTSLYFCASSPGQPLVNEKLFFGSGTQLSVL.

The J gene is TRBJ2-3, the V gene TRBV5-1; no clear D gene. The germline V and J ends were trimmed by 0 bases and 5 bases, with 10 bases remaining between them. The CDR3 contains 14 residues. The germline gives CDR1 SGHRS, CDR2 YFSETQ. CDR3 sequence reads: CASSLGARGDTQYF. In DNA form, the CDR3 reads TGCGCCAGCAGCTTGGGGGCCCGTGGAGATACGCAGTATTTT.

The chain recombines TRBV5-5 with TRBJ2-5, with 9 bases fitting TRBD2. This CDR3 has 13 residues. V shed 3 bases and J 4 bases; nucleotides not matched to a gene: 1. Germline CDR1 is SGHKS and CDR2 is YYEKEE (reference sequence). The CDR3 DNA is TGTGCCAGCAGCTCGGGACTAGCAGAGACCCAGTACTTC. This codes for CASSSGLAETQYF.

The rearrangement joins TRBV11-2 to TRBJ2-7; 11 bases align to TRBD1. Germline assignment: CDR1 SGHAT and CDR2 FQNNGV. The V segment lost 5 bases and the J segment 2 bases; nucleotides outside the gene matches: 5. The CDR3 spans 15 residues. CDR3: CASSAPGQGAYEQYF. CDR3 sequence (DNA): TGTGCCAGCAGCGCTCCGGGACAGGGGGCCTACGAGCAGTACTTC.

This chain uses TRBV4-1 with TRBJ1-5, with D tentatively TRBD1 (6 bases). From germline, CDR1 is MGHRA and CDR2 YSYEKL. The CDR3 has 16 residues. V was shortened by 5 bases and J by 7 bases, with 21 bases between the two germline ends. CDR3 region: CASSLDRLVHIQPQHF. The DNA for the CDR3 is TGCGCCAGCAGCTTAGACAGGCTGGTCCATATCCAGCCCCAGCATTTT.

The rearrangement uses TRBV5-5 and TRBJ1-1; 8 nucleotides agree with TRBD1. Germline CDR1 and CDR2: SGHKS and YYEKEE (reference sequence). This CDR3 region has 15 residues. The V segment lost 0 bases and the J segment 3 bases; nucleotides outside the gene matches: 4. CDR3 sequence (DNA): TGTGCCAGCAGCTTGGCGACAGGGGCGCACACTGAAGCTTTCTTT. Residues: CASSLATGAHTEAFF.

V and J are TRBV6-5 and TRBJ2-1, with D tentatively TRBD2 (7 bases). Germline CDR1 is MNHEY and CDR2 is SVGAGI. The CDR3 runs 15 residues. Deletions cut 5 bases from V and 9 bases from J, with 20 bases between. CDR3 loop: CASSRGGGPASEQFF. For the CDR3, the DNA is TGTGCCAGCAGTCGTGGCGGGGGCCCCGCGAGTGAGCAGTTCTTC.

This clone came up once. The chain joins TRBV7-2 to TRBJ1-6, with D unresolved. Per the germline V gene, CDR1 is SGHTA and CDR2 is FQGNSA. V was trimmed by 1 base and J by 18 bases, leaving 19 bases between them. The CDR3 is made up of 14 amino acids. The CDR3 bases are TGTGCCAGCAGCTTAGACCCCGAGGAGCCCACTACCCACTTT. Protein product: CASSLDPEEPTTHF.

The chain recombines TRBV9 with TRBJ2-7, with 8 bases aligning to TRBD2. Germline CDR1 is SGDLS and CDR2 is YYNGEE. This CDR3 is 13 amino acids long. The V gene end was trimmed by 4 bases and the J gene end by 5 bases; junction bases not matched to a gene: 5. Here the CDR3 DNA reads TGTGCCAGCAGCCCCGGGGGGGAGGACGAGCAGTACTTC. This encodes CASSPGGEDEQYF.

This chain joins TRBV14 and TRBJ2-7, with 7 bases lining up with TRBD1. V shed 3 bases, J shed 0 bases, and the junction held 5 bases outside the gene matches. The germline V gene has CDR1 SGHDN and CDR2 FVKESK. The CDR3 spans 15 residues. CDR3 sequence: CASSHLGGGSYEQYF. In DNA form, the CDR3 reads TGTGCCAGCAGCCACCTAGGGGGCGGCTCCTACGAGCAGTACTTC. The full variable domain, completed using reference TRBV14 and TRBJ2-7, is EAGVTQFPSHSVIEKGQTVTLRCDPISGHDNLYWYRRVMGKEIKFLLHFVKESKQDESGMPNNRFLAERTGGTYSTLKVQPAELEDSGVYFCASSHLGGGSYEQYFGPGTRLTVT.

The rearrangement links TRBV6-1 to TRBJ1-5; TRBD1 aligns across 11 bases. Losses at the gene ends were 6 bases for V and 7 bases for J; bases not matched to a gene: 5. Germline loops: CDR1 MNHNS, CDR2 SASEGT. This CDR3 is 14 amino acids long. The CDR3 DNA follows: TGTGCCAGCAGGGGACAGGGGGGAGAGCAGCCCCAGCATTTT. It specifies CASRGQGGEQPQHF.

The chain is built from TRBV28 and TRBJ1-2; D might be TRBD1 (5 bases). V was shortened by 3 bases and J by 8 bases, with 16 bases between the two germline ends. Germline CDR1 and CDR2: MDHEN and SYDVKM. There are 14 residues in the CDR3. This chain's CDR3 is CASSFGSGIRGYTF. The CDR3 DNA reads as TGTGCCAGCAGTTTCGGATCAGGGATACGAGGCTACACCTTC.

The chain joins TRBV5-1 to TRBJ2-1; 16 positions agree with TRBD2. This CDR3 is 17 amino acids long. J lost 7 bases, V lost 4 bases, and 8 bases had no gene match. Germline assignment: CDR1 SGHRS and CDR2 YFSETQ. CDR3 loop: CASSPGLAGGLGNEQFF. In DNA form, the CDR3 reads TGCGCCAGCAGCCCGGGACTAGCGGGGGGGCTTGGGAATGAGCAGTTCTTC.

The rearrangement joins TRBV30 to TRBJ2-7; possible D gene TRBD2, 5 bases. The V and J ends lost 8 bases and 2 bases respectively, with 10 bases between them. The germline CDR1 and CDR2 sequences are GTSNPN and SVGIG (reference sequence). This CDR3 comprises 11 residues. In nucleotides, the CDR3 is TGTGCCGAGGGCGGCCCCTACGAGCAGTACTTC. It codes for CAEGGPYEQYF.

The V call is TRBV5-1, the J call TRBJ1-1; no firm D call. V was shortened by 4 bases and J by 3 bases, with 16 bases between the two germline ends. The CDR3 runs to 15 residues. The germline gives CDR1 SGHRS, CDR2 YFSETQ. Here the CDR3 reads CASSREGFLDTEAFF. The CDR3 DNA follows: TGCGCCAGCAGCCGGGAGGGTTTCCTGGACACTGAAGCTTTCTTT.

The chain joins TRBV10-3 to TRBJ1-2; no clear D. Between the trimmed V and J ends, which lost 1 base and 4 bases, there was a span of 7 bases. The CDR3 totals 13 residues. Germline V CDR1 and CDR2: ENHRY, SYGVKD. CDR3: CAISELASYGYTF. The CDR3 DNA follows: TGTGCCATCAGTGAGTTAGCCTCCTATGGCTACACCTTC.

The chain carries TRBV14 and TRBJ2-7; the match to TRBD2 covers 8 bases. Trimming cost V 1 base and J 5 bases; bases outside gene matches: 7. The CDR3 is made up of 15 amino acids. Germline V CDR1 and CDR2: SGHDN, FVKESK. CDR3 residues: CASSQVSGRGDEQYF. DNA of the CDR3: TGTGCCAGCAGCCAAGTCAGCGGGAGAGGGGACGAGCAGTACTTC. The entire variable domain, with the rest obtained from reference TRBV14 and TRBJ2-7, is as follows: EAGVTQFPSHSVIEKGQTVTLRCDPISGHDNLYWYRRVMGKEIKFLLHFVKESKQDESGMPNNRFLAERTGGTYSTLKVQPAELEDSGVYFCASSQVSGRGDEQYFGPGTRLTVT.

The CDR3 nucleotides are TGTGCCAGCAGTCCAGACCCGGGCAAAAACATTCAGTACTTC. Its protein is CASSPDPGKNIQYF. The rearrangement uses TRBV6-4 and TRBJ2-4, with D hard to call. V lost 5 bases, J lost 3 bases, and 11 bases lay in between. Germline assignment: CDR1 MRHNA and CDR2 SNTAGT. The CDR3 loop spans 14 amino acids.